This entry lists 22 T cell receptor beta chains sequenced from one sample in a study of beta chain features in type 1 diabetes. General observations from the study: Researchers report that Type 1 diabetes patients had moderately but significantly shorter TCRB CDR3s across all four CD4+ subsets.

Sequenced material consisted of expressed TCRB transcripts (all of the isolated RNA was reverse transcribed). Data came from immunoSEQ multiplex PCR; TCRdb stores just in-frame clones and leaves some out. The sample has over 200,000 clones; under 13% are singletons. The antigens of these receptors remain unknown. Source material: naive CD4+ T cells from blood. Receptors originate from a man aged 25-45 years with type 1 diabetes.

This clone was observed a few times. In DNA form, the CDR3 reads TGTGCCAGCAGCCTCCCTCCAGGCGGGGCGCCTCAAGCCAAAAACATTCAGTACTTC. Its translation is CASSLPPGGAPQAKNIQYF. This chain connects TRBV21-1 to TRBJ2-4; TRBD2 is the table's D call and was not checked against the DNA. TRBV21-1 is assigned pseudogene status. The CDR3 sequence is 19 residues long.

The chain uses TRBV5-1 and TRBJ2-4; 7 bases are shared with TRBD2. Germline V gene data show CDR1 as SGHRS and CDR2 as YFSETQ. This CDR3 has 14 residues. With V trimmed by 4 bases and J by 8 bases, 9 bases remained unmatched. The CDR3 loop reads CASSPDGGGDIQYF. DNA of the CDR3: TGCGCCAGCAGCCCGGATGGCGGGGGAGACATTCAGTACTTC.

V usage is TRBV14 and J usage is TRBJ2-1; a possible D gene is TRBD1 (6 bases). Germline V gene data show CDR1 as SGHDN and CDR2 as FVKESK. The CDR3 is made up of 13 amino acids. The V gene lost 1 base and the J gene lost 15 bases, with 16 bases spanning the gap. CDR3 sequence (DNA): TGTGCCAGCAGCCAAGTCGGTGGGGGCGAGTCGTTCTTC. Translation: CASSQVGGGESFF.

Only a few counts were recorded for this clone. V usage is TRBV5-4 and J usage is TRBJ2-1; the match to TRBD2 covers 8 bases. V trimming: 4 bases; J trimming: 6 bases; junction bases outside the gene matches: 9. Germline V lookup: CDR1 SGHNT, CDR2 YYREEE (reference sequence). The CDR3 consists of 15 residues. CDR3 sequence: CASSQGRGASNEQFF. CDR3 bases: TGTGCCAGCAGCCAGGGGCGGGGGGCCAGCAATGAGCAGTTCTTC. The full variable domain, rest sourced from reference TRBV5-4 and TRBJ2-1, is ETGVTQSPTHLIKTRGQQVTLRCSSQSGHNTVSWYQQALGQGPQFIFQYYREEENGRGNFPPRFSGLQFPNYSSELNVNALELDDSALYLCASSQGRGASNEQFFGPGTRLTVL.

The chain uses TRBV5-1 and TRBJ2-4; D remains unclear. CDR3 size: 14 residues. CDR1 and CDR2 (germline): SGHRS, YFSETQ. V gave up 0 bases and J gave up 0 bases, with 4 bases separating them. CDR3 sequence reads: CASSLGVAKNIQYF. As DNA, the CDR3 is TGCGCCAGCAGCTTGGGAGTAGCCAAAAACATTCAGTACTTC.

This clone was seen only a few times. J is TRBJ1-6 and V is TRBV4-3; a possible D gene is TRBD1 (6 bases). Germline CDR1 reads LGHNA; CDR2 reads YSLEER. The CDR3 length is 17 residues. The V end lost 0 bases, the J end lost 5 bases, and 14 bases lay between the germline ends. The CDR3 region is CASSQEPPQGNNSPLHF. DNA for the CDR3: TGCGCCAGCAGCCAAGAGCCCCCACAGGGTAATAATTCACCCCTCCACTTT.

This clone has more than one count but fewer than ten. The CDR3 spells CASSELEQAGELFF. DNA of the CDR3: TGTGCCAGCAGTGAACTAGAGCAAGCCGGGGAGCTGTTTTTT. The chain uses TRBV2 and TRBJ2-2; D is undetermined. Germline V gene lookup returns CDR1 SNHLY and CDR2 FYNNEI. This CDR3 spans 14 amino acids. The V end was cut by 2 bases, the J end by 6 bases, with 10 bases between.

The rearrangement uses TRBV7-2 and TRBJ2-7, with D possibly TRBD2 on 7 matching bases. V lost 2 bases and J 3 bases, leaving 14 bases between the germline ends. The CDR3 spans 15 residues. The germline gives CDR1 SGHTA, CDR2 FQGNSA. The CDR3 spells CASSLLRGANYEQYF. Written as DNA, the CDR3 is TGTGCCAGCAGCTTACTTCGGGGGGCCAACTACGAGCAGTACTTC.

The chain is built from TRBV18 and TRBJ1-4; 10 nucleotides agree with TRBD1. The V gene's germline CDR1 is KGHSH and CDR2 LQKENI. The CDR3 contains 15 residues. V was pared by 3 bases and J by 6 bases, with 4 bases of the junction left unmatched. The CDR3 sequence is CASSPSGTGDEKLFF. The CDR3 bases are TGTGCCAGCTCACCCTCCGGGACAGGGGATGAAAAACTGTTTTTT.

In its sample, this clone was seen a few times. The genes are TRBV18 and TRBJ2-3; 8 bases fit TRBD1. Looked up from germline, CDR1 is KGHSH and CDR2 is LQKENI. Losses at the gene ends were 8 bases for V and 0 bases for J; bases not matched to a gene: 7. This CDR3 is built from 15 residues. The CDR3 sequence: CASLQGVPSTDTQYF. The CDR3 bases are TGTGCCAGCCTACAGGGGGTACCTAGCACAGATACGCAGTATTTT.

The chain is built from TRBV4-1 and TRBJ1-2; 11 nucleotides match TRBD1. The CDR3 covers 14 residues. Trimming at V came to 4 bases and at J to 8 bases, leaving 6 bases not matched to a gene. From germline, CDR1 is MGHRA and CDR2 YSYEKL. The CDR3 sequence: CASSPYGTGGGYTF. CDR3 coding DNA: TGCGCCAGCAGCCCCTACGGGACAGGGGGAGGCTACACCTTC.

The V gene is TRBV5-6, the J gene TRBJ2-1; 7 bases match TRBD1. This CDR3 is 15 amino acids long. Germline trimming cut 4 bases from V and 2 bases from J; bases unmatched to any gene: 6. CDR1 is SGHDT, CDR2 YYEEEE, per germline. CDR3 sequence reads: CASSPDRFTYNEQFF. CDR3 DNA sequence: TGTGCCAGCAGCCCGGACAGGTTCACCTACAATGAGCAGTTCTTC.

J is TRBJ2-1 and V is TRBV5-1, with TRBD2 matching over 10 bases. Germline trimming cut 0 bases from V and 4 bases from J; bases unmatched to any gene: 4. The CDR3 runs 16 residues. Germline V gives CDR1 SGHRS, CDR2 YFSETQ. CDR3 bases: TGCGCCAGCAGCTTGGGCCTAGCGGGGGCTTACAATGAGCAGTTCTTC. It is translated as CASSLGLAGAYNEQFF.

This clone came up a few times. The CDR3 protein is CASSTLAENTGELFF. In nucleotides, the CDR3 is TGTGCCAGCAGCACTCTAGCGGAGAACACCGGGGAGCTGTTTTTT. V usage is TRBV9 and J usage is TRBJ2-2; 7 nucleotides align to TRBD2. V lost 4 bases and J lost 1; bases outside the gene matches: 4. In germline, CDR1 is SGDLS, CDR2 YYNGEE. The CDR3 is 15 amino acids.

In its sample, this clone was seen a few times. Other DNA sequences in this specimen translate into the identical CDR3. V is TRBV5-1 and J is TRBJ1-2; D gene uncertain. Germline loops: CDR1 SGHRS, CDR2 YFSETQ. V lost 2 bases to trimming and J lost 2 bases, with 7 bases between them. CDR3 size: 13 residues. In nucleotides, the CDR3 is TGCGCCAGCAGCTTAGGCGGCAACTATGGCTACACCTTC. It specifies CASSLGGNYGYTF.

In its sample, this clone was seen a few times. This chain uses TRBV29-1 with TRBJ1-1, with D perhaps TRBD1 (6 bases). CDR1 is SQVTM, CDR2 ANQGSEA, per germline. Trimming pared 1 base from V and 6 bases from J, leaving 12 bases between. CDR3 length: 13 residues. CDR3 nucleotides: TGCAGCGTTGAAGCACAGGGAGGGGCTGAAGCTTTCTTT. This codes for CSVEAQGGAEAFF.

This clone appeared a few times. Other nucleotide sequences from this sample produce the same CDR3. This chain links TRBV29-1 with TRBJ2-7, with 10 bases identical to TRBD1. Trimming removed 5 bases from V and 0 bases from J; junction bases left unmatched: 1. The CDR3 is 13 residues long. Germline V gene lookup returns CDR1 SQVTM and CDR2 ANQGSEA. The CDR3 DNA follows: TGCAGCGTTCGACAGGGGGCCTCCTACGAGCAGTACTTC. Translating gives CSVRQGASYEQYF.

A few counts support this clone. This chain uses TRBV6-5 with TRBJ2-7; 7 bases are shared with TRBD2. The J segment lost 5 bases and the V segment lost 0 bases, leaving 4 bases of the junction unmatched. This CDR3 is 14 amino acids long. CDR1 is MNHEY and CDR2 is SVGAGI in the germline V gene. CDR3 amino acids: CASSYSRGVDEQYF. DNA of the CDR3: TGTGCCAGCAGTTACTCTCGGGGGGTGGACGAGCAGTACTTC.

This rearrangement joins TRBV9 to TRBJ1-1, with a weak D call TRBD1 (5 bases). The CDR3 length is 15 residues. The V end was cut by 4 bases, the J end by 3 bases, with 16 bases between. Germline V gene lookup returns CDR1 SGDLS and CDR2 YYNGEE. The CDR3 DNA reads as TGTGCCAGCAGCCCGCCTCCCGGGACTGACACTGAAGCTTTCTTT. Translation gives CASSPPPGTDTEAFF.

The rearrangement links TRBV11-1 to TRBJ1-2; a weak D match, TRBD1 (5 bases). The CDR3 covers 13 residues. Germline V gene sequence: CDR1 SGHAT, CDR2 FQDESV (reference sequence). The ends were cut back, 3 bases at V and 6 bases at J, with 11 bases in the middle. The CDR3 DNA reads as TGTGCCAGCAGCTTCAACAGGAGGGATGGCTACACCTTC. The encoded protein is CASSFNRRDGYTF.

A few counts support this clone. V and J are TRBV6-5 and TRBJ1-2; possibly TRBD1 for D (6 bases). With 0 bases removed from V and 4 bases from J, the gap between germline ends came to 9 bases. CDR1 and CDR2 from the germline V gene are MNHEY and SVGAGI. The CDR3 consists of 14 residues. CDR3 coding DNA: TGTGCCAGCAGTTACTCCGCGACAGGCTATGGCTACACCTTC. This sequence encodes CASSYSATGYGYTF.

The table lists this clone with a few counts. The DNA for the CDR3 is TGTGCTAGTGGTCTCCGACAGGGACCTCTTAGAACACCCCTCCACTTT. This gives the protein CASGLRQGPLRTPLHF. V usage is TRBV12-5 and J usage is TRBJ1-6, with 7 bases aligning to TRBD1. CDR1 and CDR2 (germline): LGHNT, FRNRAP. CDR3 length: 16 residues. The junction had 15 bases not matched to a gene; V was cut back by 5 bases and J by 11 bases.